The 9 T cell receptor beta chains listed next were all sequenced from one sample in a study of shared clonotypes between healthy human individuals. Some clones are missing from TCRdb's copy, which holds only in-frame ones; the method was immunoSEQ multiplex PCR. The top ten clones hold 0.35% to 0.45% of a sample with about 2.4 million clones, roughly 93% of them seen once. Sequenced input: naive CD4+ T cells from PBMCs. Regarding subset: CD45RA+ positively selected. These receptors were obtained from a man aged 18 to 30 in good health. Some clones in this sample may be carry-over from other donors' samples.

CDR3: CASSDRGGTDTQYF. The CDR3 nucleotides read TGCGCCAGCAGCGACAGGGGGGGCACAGATACGCAGTATTTT. The chain joins TRBV5-1 to TRBJ2-3, with 9 nucleotides matching TRBD1. The CDR3 covers 14 residues. J was trimmed by 1 base and V by 4 bases; bases with no gene match: 1. CDR1 is SGHRS, CDR2 YFSETQ, per germline.

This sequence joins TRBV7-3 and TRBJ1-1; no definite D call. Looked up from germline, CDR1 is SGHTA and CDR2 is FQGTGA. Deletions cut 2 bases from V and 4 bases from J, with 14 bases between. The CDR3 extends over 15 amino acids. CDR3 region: CASSLGTGVGTEAFF. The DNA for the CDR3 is TGTGCCAGCAGCTTAGGAACGGGCGTGGGCACTGAAGCTTTCTTT.

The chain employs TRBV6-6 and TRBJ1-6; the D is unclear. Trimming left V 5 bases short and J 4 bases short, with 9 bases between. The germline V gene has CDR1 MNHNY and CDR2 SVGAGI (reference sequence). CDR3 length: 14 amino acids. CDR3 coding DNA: TGTGCCAGCAGTAACAAACATTATAATTCACCCCTCCACTTT. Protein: CASSNKHYNSPLHF.

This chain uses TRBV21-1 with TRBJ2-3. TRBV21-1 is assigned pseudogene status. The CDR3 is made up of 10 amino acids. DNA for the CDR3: TGTGCCGGACGGGCAGATACGCAGTATTTT. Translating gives CAGRADTQYF.

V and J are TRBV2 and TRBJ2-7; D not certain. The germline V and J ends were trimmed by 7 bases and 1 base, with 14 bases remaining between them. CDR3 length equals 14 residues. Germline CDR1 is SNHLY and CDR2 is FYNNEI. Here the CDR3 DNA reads TGTGCCAGCACCCAGGCTGGCAGATCCTACGAGCAGTACTTC. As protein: CASTQAGRSYEQYF.

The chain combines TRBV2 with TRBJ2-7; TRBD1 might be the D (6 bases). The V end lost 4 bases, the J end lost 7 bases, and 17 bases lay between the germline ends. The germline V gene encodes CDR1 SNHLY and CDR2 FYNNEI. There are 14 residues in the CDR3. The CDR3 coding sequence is TGTGCCAGCAGTGTGCTTAATACCCAGGGGGAGCAGTACTTC. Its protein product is CASSVLNTQGEQYF.

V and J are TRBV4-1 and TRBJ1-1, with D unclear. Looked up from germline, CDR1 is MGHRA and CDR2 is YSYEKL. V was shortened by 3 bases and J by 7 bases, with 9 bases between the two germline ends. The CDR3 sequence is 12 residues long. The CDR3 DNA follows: TGCGCCAGCAGCCAGGACGGCGATGAAGCTTTCTTT. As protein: CASSQDGDEAFF.

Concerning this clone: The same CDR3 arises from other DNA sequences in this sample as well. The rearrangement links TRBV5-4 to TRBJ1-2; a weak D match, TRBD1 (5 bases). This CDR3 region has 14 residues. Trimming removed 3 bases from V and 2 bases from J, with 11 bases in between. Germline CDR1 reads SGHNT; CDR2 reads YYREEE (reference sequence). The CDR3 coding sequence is TGTGCCAGCAGCTCGAGGCAGGGAAACTATGGCTACACCTTC. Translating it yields CASSSRQGNYGYTF.

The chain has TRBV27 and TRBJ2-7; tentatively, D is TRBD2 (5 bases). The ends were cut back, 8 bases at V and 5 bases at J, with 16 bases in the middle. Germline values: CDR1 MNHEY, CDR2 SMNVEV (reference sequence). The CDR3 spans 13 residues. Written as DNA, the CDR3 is TGTGCCAGCCGAGGCCGAGCGGACCACGAGCAGTACTTC. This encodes CASRGRADHEQYF.